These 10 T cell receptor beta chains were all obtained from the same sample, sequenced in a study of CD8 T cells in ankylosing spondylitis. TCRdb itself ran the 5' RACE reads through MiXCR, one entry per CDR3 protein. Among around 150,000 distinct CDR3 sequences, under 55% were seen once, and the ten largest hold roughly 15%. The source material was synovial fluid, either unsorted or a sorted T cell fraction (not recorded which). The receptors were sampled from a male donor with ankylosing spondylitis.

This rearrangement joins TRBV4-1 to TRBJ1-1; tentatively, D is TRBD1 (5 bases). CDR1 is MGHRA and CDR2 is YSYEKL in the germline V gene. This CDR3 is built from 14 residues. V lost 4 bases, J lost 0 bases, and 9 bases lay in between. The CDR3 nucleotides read TGCGCCAGCAGCCCCGGGGGTATGAACACTGAAGCTTTCTTT. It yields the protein CASSPGGMNTEAFF.

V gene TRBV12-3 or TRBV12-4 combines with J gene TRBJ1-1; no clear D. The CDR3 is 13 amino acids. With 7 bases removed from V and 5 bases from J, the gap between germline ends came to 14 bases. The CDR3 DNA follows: TGTGCCAGCATTGAAAGTATGGGGACTGAAGCTTTCTTT. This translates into CASIESMGTEAFF.

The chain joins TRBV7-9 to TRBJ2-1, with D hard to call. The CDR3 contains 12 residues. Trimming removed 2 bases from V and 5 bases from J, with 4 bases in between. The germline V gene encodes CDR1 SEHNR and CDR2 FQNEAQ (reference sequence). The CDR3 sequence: CASSLFDNEQFF. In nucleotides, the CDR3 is TGTGCCAGCAGCTTATTCGACAATGAGCAGTTCTTC.

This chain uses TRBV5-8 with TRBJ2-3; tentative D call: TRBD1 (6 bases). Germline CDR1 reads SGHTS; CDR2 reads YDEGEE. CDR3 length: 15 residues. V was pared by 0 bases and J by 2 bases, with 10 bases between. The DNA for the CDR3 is TGTGCCAGCAGCTTGGGGACAGTTGTCACAGATACGCAGTATTTT. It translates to CASSLGTVVTDTQYF.

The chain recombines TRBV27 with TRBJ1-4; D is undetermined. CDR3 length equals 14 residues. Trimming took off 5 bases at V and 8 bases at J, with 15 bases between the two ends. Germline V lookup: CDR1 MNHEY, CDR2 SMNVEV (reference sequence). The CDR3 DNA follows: TGTGCCAGCAGTCCGGACCGATTTCGGGAAAAACTGTTTTTT. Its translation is CASSPDRFREKLFF.

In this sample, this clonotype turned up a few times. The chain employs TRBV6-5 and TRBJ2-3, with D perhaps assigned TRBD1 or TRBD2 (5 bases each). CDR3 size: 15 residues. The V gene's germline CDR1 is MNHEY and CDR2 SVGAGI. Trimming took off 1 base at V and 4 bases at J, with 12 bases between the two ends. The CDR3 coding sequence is TGTGCCAGCAGTTACTATGGGGGACCAGCAGATACGCAGTATTTT. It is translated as CASSYYGGPADTQYF.

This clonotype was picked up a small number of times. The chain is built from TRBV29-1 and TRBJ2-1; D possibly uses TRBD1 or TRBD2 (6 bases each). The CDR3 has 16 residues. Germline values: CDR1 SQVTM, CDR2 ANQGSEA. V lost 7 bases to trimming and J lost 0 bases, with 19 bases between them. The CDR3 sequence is CSGVPQEGGSYNEQFF. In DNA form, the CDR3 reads TGCAGCGGTGTCCCCCAGGAGGGGGGCTCCTACAATGAGCAGTTCTTC.

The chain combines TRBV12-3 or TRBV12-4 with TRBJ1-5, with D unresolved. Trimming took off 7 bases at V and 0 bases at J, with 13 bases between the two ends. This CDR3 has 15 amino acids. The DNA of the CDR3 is TGTGCCAGCACCTTGGGCAGGAATAGCAATCAGCCCCAGCATTTT. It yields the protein CASTLGRNSNQPQHF.

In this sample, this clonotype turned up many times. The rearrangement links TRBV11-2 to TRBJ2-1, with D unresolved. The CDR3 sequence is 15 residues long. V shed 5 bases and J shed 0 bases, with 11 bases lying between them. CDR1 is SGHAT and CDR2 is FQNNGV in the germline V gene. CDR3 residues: CASSHPESSYNEQFF. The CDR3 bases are TGTGCCAGCAGCCACCCTGAGAGCTCCTACAATGAGCAGTTCTTC.

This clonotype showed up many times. The CDR3 bases are TGTGCCAGCAGTGTCGGGACAGGGGACTACAATGAGCAGTTCTTC. Translation: CASSVGTGDYNEQFF. The rearrangement joins TRBV6-4 to TRBJ2-1; 10 nucleotides align to TRBD1. Germline-derived CDR1 and CDR2 are MRHNA and SNTAGT. V was pared by 4 bases and J by 3 bases, with 3 bases of the junction left unmatched. The CDR3 covers 15 residues.